Sequencing of this TCR beta chain was carried out in a study of CD8 T cells in ankylosing spondylitis. Each CDR3 protein gets one entry after TCRdb re-called the 5' RACE reads with MiXCR. The sample has fewer than 250,000 distinct CDR3 sequences, 8% to 11% seen once; the top ten hold 2.6%. CDR1 and CDR2 from the germline V gene are SNHLY and FYNNEI. Trimming removed 7 bases from V and 0 bases from J, with 12 bases in between. There are 14 residues in the CDR3. This clonotype appeared many times. The clonotype originates from a male donor with ankylosing spondylitis or in good health (not recorded which). This chain joins TRBV2 and TRBJ1-2, with D possibly matching TRBD1 (6 bases). Sequenced: blood, either unsorted or a sorted T cell fraction (not recorded which). CDR3 sequence: CASKGTPANYGYTF. CDR3 nucleotide sequence: TGTGCCAGCAAAGGGACACCGGCTAACTATGGCTACACCTTC.